A selection of T cell receptor beta chains follows, all from one sample in a study of blood T cell repertoires in COVID-19. Data came from immunoSEQ multiplex PCR; TCRdb stores just in-frame clones and leaves some out. The top ten hold around 7.8% of the sample, which has roughly 570,000 clones, 85% to 90% seen once. Input material: peripheral blood. These receptors were taken from a woman aged 50 to 65 with COVID-19, enrolled during active disease. Each CDR3 is given with its conserved first and last residue. Each record gives: J gene, clone size, V gene, D gene, CDR3 DNA, CDR3 protein. D genes are given only for firm matches. Some rows mark clone size as missing; the rest say once, few, many or name a class of expanded clone.

j_call: TRBJ1-6; clone_size: once; v_call: TRBV5-3; d_call: TRBD1; cdr3_nt: TGTGCCAGAAGTCCACCCGCGGACAGGGCCTCACCCCTCCACTTT; cdr3_aa: CARSPPADRASPLHF
j_call: TRBJ1-5; clone_size: -; v_call: TRBV12-5; d_call: -; cdr3_nt: TGTGCTAGTGGTTTGCTATCCAACGGAGATAGCAATCAGCCCCAGCATTTT; cdr3_aa: CASGLLSNGDSNQPQHF
j_call: TRBJ1-4; clone_size: -; v_call: TRBV18; d_call: -; cdr3_nt: TGTGCCAGCTCTCCTAGGAAGGGGAATAATGAAAAACTGTTTTTT; cdr3_aa: CASSPRKGNNEKLFF
j_call: TRBJ1-2; clone_size: -; v_call: TRBV2; d_call: TRBD1; cdr3_nt: TGTGCCAGCACTCGACAGGGAGATGGCTACACCTTC; cdr3_aa: CASTRQGDGYTF
j_call: TRBJ2-2; clone_size: -; v_call: TRBV27; d_call: TRBD2; cdr3_nt: TGTGCCAGCAGGACTAGCCTTTCTCAGGCCGGGGAGCTGTTTTTT; cdr3_aa: CASRTSLSQAGELFF
j_call: TRBJ2-1; clone_size: -; v_call: TRBV5-1; d_call: TRBD2; cdr3_nt: TGCGCCAGCAGCTTAGCGGGGCCCCTAAATGAGCAGTTCTTC; cdr3_aa: CASSLAGPLNEQFF
j_call: TRBJ1-2; clone_size: -; v_call: TRBV28; d_call: -; cdr3_nt: TGTGCCAGCAGTTTAAGGCAGGGGAGTGGCTACACCTTC; cdr3_aa: CASSLRQGSGYTF
j_call: TRBJ1-2; clone_size: -; v_call: TRBV30; d_call: -; cdr3_nt: TGTGCCTGGAGTCCCAGGGGAGGGGGCTACACCTTC; cdr3_aa: CAWSPRGGGYTF
j_call: TRBJ1-2; clone_size: -; v_call: TRBV5-4; d_call: -; cdr3_nt: TGTGCCAGCAGGCCTCCCCTGGCAGTTCTTTATGGCTACACCTTC; cdr3_aa: CASRPPLAVLYGYTF
j_call: TRBJ2-7; clone_size: -; v_call: TRBV6-6; d_call: -; cdr3_nt: TGTGCCAGCAGTTTTCCTAGCGTTGGGACGTCCTACGAGCAGTACTTC; cdr3_aa: CASSFPSVGTSYEQYF
j_call: TRBJ2-3; clone_size: -; v_call: TRBV18; d_call: TRBD2; cdr3_nt: TGTGCCAGCTCAACTCTAGCGGGCCACACAGATACGCAGTATTTT; cdr3_aa: CASSTLAGHTDTQYF
j_call: TRBJ2-2; clone_size: -; v_call: TRBV5-1; d_call: -; cdr3_nt: TGCGCCAGCAGCTTGCGTACGGAACAGGGGGAGCTGTTTTTT; cdr3_aa: CASSLRTEQGELFF
j_call: TRBJ2-1; clone_size: -; v_call: TRBV2; d_call: TRBD2; cdr3_nt: TGTGCCAGCAGTAGGAGGGCTAGCGGGGCGGCGGGGGGCAATGAGCAGTTCTTC; cdr3_aa: CASSRRASGAAGGNEQFF
j_call: TRBJ2-3; clone_size: once; v_call: TRBV6-2/TRBV6-3; d_call: -; cdr3_nt: TGTGCCAGCAGTTACCTGCAGGGTAAGGCGGATACGCAGTATTTT; cdr3_aa: CASSYLQGKADTQYF